A single sample is the source of the 17 T cell receptor beta chains below, sequenced in a study of T cells after yellow fever vaccination. TCRdb recomputed calls from the 5' RACE reads with MiXCR, one row per CDR3 protein. The sample lists 500,000 to 550,000 distinct CDR3 sequences; around a fifth were seen once. The sequences come from PBMCs, collected roughly 20 days after the first yellow fever vaccination. These receptors were obtained from a man in his late teens or twenties who received the YFV17D yellow fever vaccine.

V gene TRBV5-1 combines with J gene TRBJ1-6; no definite D call. V gave up 4 bases and J gave up 8 bases, with 13 bases separating them. This CDR3 has 14 amino acids. The V gene's germline CDR1 is SGHRS and CDR2 YFSETQ. CDR3: CASSLGVSDSPLHF. The CDR3 DNA follows: TGCGCCAGCAGCCTTGGGGTGAGCGATTCACCCCTCCACTTT.

The chain has TRBV29-1 and TRBJ1-2; no clear D. This CDR3 has 11 residues. V shed 6 bases and J shed 4 bases, with 9 bases lying between them. The V gene's germline CDR1 is SQVTM and CDR2 ANQGSEA. CDR3 sequence: CSVKSLYGYTF. The CDR3 bases are TGCAGCGTCAAAAGCCTCTATGGCTACACCTTC.

This clonotype was seen a few times. The J gene is TRBJ2-2, the V gene TRBV7-3, with a tentative D call TRBD2 (5 bases). The CDR3 contains 15 residues. Trimming shortened V by 5 bases and J by 1 base, and 11 bases separated the two germline ends. Per the germline V gene, CDR1 is SGHTA and CDR2 is FQGTGA. The CDR3 DNA reads as TGTGCCAGCAGCCCCGGAGGAGGGAACACCGGGGAGCTGTTTTTT. It encodes CASSPGGGNTGELFF.

This clonotype was seen ten or more times. The V call is TRBV6-6, the J call TRBJ2-7, with D unresolved. The CDR3 runs to 13 residues. Germline-derived CDR1 and CDR2 are MNHNY and SVGAGI (reference sequence). Deletions cut 2 bases from V and 2 bases from J, with 7 bases between. The CDR3 bases are TGTGCCAGCAGTTACCTCCACGCCTACGAGCAGTACGTC. Protein product: CASSYLHAYEQYV.

The chain combines TRBV7-3 with TRBJ2-2; D uncertain. The CDR3 contains 14 residues. Trimming left V 4 bases short and J 4 bases short, with 10 bases between. Germline V CDR1 and CDR2: SGHTA, FQGTGA. The CDR3 sequence is CASSSNGGTGELFF. DNA of the CDR3: TGTGCCAGCAGCTCCAATGGTGGCACCGGGGAGCTGTTTTTT.

The V call is TRBV3-1, the J call TRBJ2-3, with D unresolved. In germline, CDR1 is LGHDT, CDR2 YNNKEL (reference sequence). Between the trimmed V and J ends, which lost 2 bases and 4 bases, there was a span of 7 bases. This CDR3 has 13 amino acids. The CDR3 sequence: CASSQRLADTQYF. In DNA, the CDR3 is TGTGCCAGCAGCCAACGGCTAGCAGATACGCAGTATTTT.

This clonotype was detected a few times. V usage is TRBV28 and J usage is TRBJ1-2; no firm D call. The germline CDR1 and CDR2 sequences are MDHEN and SYDVKM. The V gene lost 11 bases and the J gene lost 4 bases, with 14 bases spanning the gap. This CDR3 has 12 amino acids. The CDR3 DNA reads TGTGCCGGCCAGGATCCCGGCTATGGCTACACCTTC. This codes for CAGQDPGYGYTF.

The CDR3 region is CASSLGLTGQYEQYF. CDR3 DNA: TGCGCCAGCAGCTTGGGTCTTACAGGACAATACGAGCAGTACTTC. J is TRBJ2-7 and V is TRBV5-1; D might be TRBD1 (5 bases). The V gene's germline CDR1 is SGHRS and CDR2 YFSETQ. The CDR3 spans 15 residues. Trimming removed 0 bases from V and 4 bases from J, with 14 bases in between.

The genes are TRBV28 and TRBJ2-1; TRBD1 matches at 10 bases. Germline V gene lookup returns CDR1 MDHEN and CDR2 SYDVKM. V gave up 8 bases and J gave up 4 bases; unmatched junction bases: 11. This CDR3 comprises 16 residues. DNA of the CDR3: TGTGCCAGCGAACCACGGGGGACAGGGGCTTACAATGAGCAGTTCTTC. The encoded protein is CASEPRGTGAYNEQFF.

This clonotype has a handful of counts. The chain has TRBV5-5 and TRBJ2-5, with TRBD1 as a possible D gene (6 bases). Germline V gives CDR1 SGHKS, CDR2 YYEKEE (reference sequence). The CDR3 consists of 17 residues. Trimming pared 0 bases from V and 4 bases from J, leaving 19 bases between. CDR3 sequence (DNA): TGTGCCAGCAGCTTGGCCCCGACAGGCCGATGGGGAGAGACCCAGTACTTC. As protein: CASSLAPTGRWGETQYF.

This clonotype has only a few counts. The rearrangement links TRBV4-1 to TRBJ1-2; no definite D call. Looked up from germline, CDR1 is MGHRA and CDR2 is YSYEKL. With 2 bases removed from V and 2 bases from J, the gap between germline ends came to 15 bases. There are 16 residues in the CDR3. The CDR3 is CASSQYFTDANYGYTF. The CDR3 DNA reads as TGCGCCAGCAGCCAATACTTTACGGACGCGAACTATGGCTACACCTTC.

Details on this clonotype: A much larger clone lies a single base off, so this may be a read error. This chain connects TRBV7-8 to TRBJ1-4; tentatively, D is TRBD1 (5 bases). The CDR3 runs 13 residues. Germline V gene lookup returns CDR1 SGHVS and CDR2 FQNEAQ. CDR3 loop: CASSGGRNEKPFF. As DNA, the CDR3 is TGTGCCAGCAGCGGGGGACGAAATGAAAAACCGTTTTTT. Supplemented by reference TRBV7-8 and TRBJ1-4, the full variable domain reads GAGVSQSPRYKVAKRGQDVALRCDPISGHVSLFWYQQALGQGPEFLTYFQNEAQLDKSGLPSDRFFAERPEGSVSTLKIQRTQQEDSAVYLCASSGGRNEKPFFGSGTQLSVL.

This clonotype occurred many times. The rearrangement links TRBV6-2 or TRBV6-3 to TRBJ2-7, with TRBD1 as a possible D gene (7 bases). Trimming pared 6 bases from V and 5 bases from J, leaving 14 bases between. Germline V CDR1 and CDR2: MNHEY, SVGEGT. The CDR3 totals 13 residues. The CDR3 spells CASRKSRGDEQYV. The CDR3 DNA is TGTGCCAGCAGAAAATCCAGGGGGGACGAGCAGTACGTC.

This chain joins TRBV6-6 and TRBJ1-1; possible D gene TRBD1, 6 bases. Germline V gene lookup returns CDR1 MNHNY and CDR2 SVGAGI (reference sequence). The CDR3 loop spans 13 amino acids. V was cut by 11 bases and J by 3 bases, with 16 bases left in between. The CDR3 bases are TGTGCCGGACAGAGACAGTCCTACACTGAAGCTTTCTTT. Its translation: CAGQRQSYTEAFF.

This clonotype was detected only a few times. The genes are TRBV20-1 and TRBJ2-5; TRBD1 aligns across 7 bases. The CDR3 loop spans 13 amino acids. V was clipped by 4 bases and J by 4 bases; unmatched bases: 6. CDR1 and CDR2 from the germline V gene are DFQATT and SNEGSKA (reference sequence). DNA for the CDR3: TGCAGTGCTACCCCGACAGGGCGAGAGACCCAGTACTTC. Its translation: CSATPTGRETQYF.

This clonotype was observed many times. This chain connects TRBV11-2 to TRBJ2-5; no clear D gene. CDR1 is SGHAT, CDR2 FQNNGV, per germline. Trimming stripped 5 bases from V and 5 bases from J, with 15 bases between. CDR3 length: 14 residues. CDR3 residues: CASSGATVGETQYF. The CDR3 region has the DNA TGTGCCAGCAGCGGAGCTACGGTGGGGGAGACCCAGTACTTC.

The chain links TRBV29-1 to TRBJ2-2; D unclear. The CDR3 length is 13 residues. Germline CDR1 and CDR2: SQVTM and ANQGSEA. Here the CDR3 DNA reads TGCACCGACGGAAAACCGAACACCGGGGAGCTGTTTTTT. Its translation: CTDGKPNTGELFF.